This is a list of T cell receptor beta chains from one sample in a study of T cell changes during pregnancy in multiple sclerosis. Profiled with immunoSEQ multiplex PCR; TCRdb holds only in-frame clones, not every one. This table has approximately 60,000 clones, 90% appearing once. Sample: peripheral blood, taken in the third trimester of pregnancy. The source of these receptors is a female donor in good health, enrolled as a control in a pregnancy study. The CDR3 runs from the conserved cysteine through the conserved F or W. Each record gives: V gene, J gene, D gene, CDR3 protein, CDR3 DNA. A D gene is named only where the DNA matches it firmly.

v_gene: TRBV6-5; j_gene: TRBJ1-4; d_gene: -; CDR3aa: CASSYTGEFEKLFF; CDR3nt: TGTGCCAGCAGTTACACGGGGGAGTTTGAAAAACTGTTTTTT
v_gene: TRBV7-2; j_gene: TRBJ2-3; d_gene: TRBD2; CDR3aa: CASSLGRPSGGPGDTQYF; CDR3nt: TGTGCCAGCAGCTTAGGTCGCCCTAGCGGGGGGCCCGGAGATACGCAGTATTTT
v_gene: TRBV12-5; j_gene: TRBJ2-7; d_gene: -; CDR3aa: CASGLLSRPSSYEQYF; CDR3nt: TGTGCTAGTGGTTTATTATCGAGGCCGAGCTCCTACGAGCAGTACTTC
v_gene: TRBV10-3; j_gene: TRBJ2-1; d_gene: TRBD2; CDR3aa: CAISLAGGPDEQFF; CDR3nt: TGTGCCATCTCTCTAGCGGGAGGGCCCGATGAGCAGTTCTTC
v_gene: TRBV5-1; j_gene: TRBJ2-7; d_gene: -; CDR3aa: CASSSAGTPEQYF; CDR3nt: TGCGCCAGCAGCTCCGCCGGGACTCCAGAGCAGTACTTC
v_gene: TRBV7-9; j_gene: TRBJ1-1; d_gene: -; CDR3aa: CATKESPNTEAFF; CDR3nt: TGTGCCACTAAGGAGAGCCCGAACACTGAAGCTTTCTTT
v_gene: TRBV19; j_gene: TRBJ1-4; d_gene: TRBD1; CDR3aa: CASSMWTGSEKLFF; CDR3nt: TGTGCCAGTAGTATGTGGACAGGGAGTGAAAAACTGTTTTTT
v_gene: TRBV30; j_gene: TRBJ2-7; d_gene: -; CDR3aa: CAWTRGDEQYF; CDR3nt: TGTGCCTGGACCAGGGGGGACGAGCAGTACTTC
v_gene: TRBV5-8; j_gene: TRBJ2-3; d_gene: -; CDR3aa: CASSLARGASTDTQYF; CDR3nt: TGTGCCAGCAGCTTGGCCCGGGGTGCTAGCACAGATACGCAGTATTTT
v_gene: TRBV6-1; j_gene: TRBJ2-1; d_gene: -; CDR3aa: CASSPRFQGNNEQFF; CDR3nt: TGTGCCAGCAGCCCCCGGTTTCAGGGCAACAATGAGCAGTTCTTC
v_gene: TRBV4-3; j_gene: TRBJ2-3; d_gene: -; CDR3aa: CASSQDTGMGTDTQYF; CDR3nt: TGCGCCAGCAGCCAAGATACAGGGATGGGGACAGATACGCAGTATTTT
v_gene: TRBV7-9; j_gene: TRBJ2-7; d_gene: -; CDR3aa: CASSSQVKEDEQYF; CDR3nt: TGTGCCAGCAGCTCCCAGGTAAAGGAGGACGAGCAGTACTTC
v_gene: TRBV30; j_gene: TRBJ1-2; d_gene: -; CDR3aa: CAWSPGAYGYTF; CDR3nt: TGTGCCTGGAGTCCGGGAGCGTATGGCTACACCTTC
v_gene: TRBV9; j_gene: TRBJ2-1; d_gene: TRBD2; CDR3aa: CASTSGTRAYNEQFF; CDR3nt: TGTGCCAGCACCTCCGGGACTAGAGCCTACAATGAGCAGTTCTTC
v_gene: TRBV30; j_gene: TRBJ2-1; d_gene: TRBD2; CDR3aa: CAWSGGSNEQFF; CDR3nt: TGTGCCTGGAGTGGCGGGAGTAATGAGCAGTTCTTC
v_gene: TRBV15; j_gene: TRBJ1-5; d_gene: -; CDR3aa: CATSRGGRDQPQHF; CDR3nt: TGTGCCACCAGCAGAGGCGGGAGAGATCAGCCCCAGCATTTT
v_gene: TRBV11-2; j_gene: TRBJ2-1; d_gene: TRBD1; CDR3aa: CASSSQGDEQFF; CDR3nt: TGTGCCAGCAGCTCCCAGGGGGATGAGCAGTTCTTC
v_gene: TRBV30; j_gene: TRBJ2-1; d_gene: TRBD2; CDR3aa: CAWSGIAGENEQFF; CDR3nt: TGTGCCTGGAGTGGGATAGCGGGGGAGAATGAGCAGTTCTTC
v_gene: TRBV7-7; j_gene: TRBJ2-3; d_gene: TRBD2; CDR3aa: CASSLGLAGTDTQYF; CDR3nt: TGTGCTAGCAGCTTAGGACTAGCGGGCACAGATACGCAGTATTTT
v_gene: TRBV10-1; j_gene: TRBJ2-2; d_gene: -; CDR3aa: CASSEEGLRATGELFF; CDR3nt: TGCGCCAGCAGTGAGGAAGGGTTGCGGGCCACCGGGGAGCTGTTTTTT
v_gene: TRBV4-3; j_gene: TRBJ1-5; d_gene: TRBD1; CDR3aa: CASSQDRAQPQHF; CDR3nt: TGCGCCAGCAGCCAGGACAGGGCTCAGCCCCAGCATTTT
v_gene: TRBV30; j_gene: TRBJ2-7; d_gene: TRBD2; CDR3aa: CAWDGTSGGEQYF; CDR3nt: TGTGCCTGGGATGGGACTAGCGGAGGCGAGCAGTACTTC
v_gene: TRBV5-4; j_gene: TRBJ2-5; d_gene: TRBD2; CDR3aa: CASSRGLAGGKSSETQYF; CDR3nt: TGTGCCAGCAGCCGGGGACTAGCGGGAGGGAAAAGCTCGGAGACCCAGTACTTC
v_gene: TRBV30; j_gene: TRBJ2-3; d_gene: -; CDR3aa: CAWSAKTVSRTDTQYF; CDR3nt: TGTGCCTGGAGCGCCAAGACAGTGAGTCGCACAGATACGCAGTATTTT
v_gene: TRBV15; j_gene: TRBJ2-7; d_gene: -; CDR3aa: CATSRPLSAYEQYF; CDR3nt: TGTGCCACCAGCAGACCCCTGAGCGCCTACGAGCAGTACTTC
v_gene: TRBV14; j_gene: TRBJ2-5; d_gene: -; CDR3aa: CASSQGGPPAAPQETQYF; CDR3nt: TGTGCCAGCAGCCAAGGAGGACCGCCAGCGGCACCGCAAGAGACCCAGTACTTC